This record covers a single T cell receptor (beta chain). Libraries were prepared by immunoSEQ multiplex PCR; TCRdb keeps only in-frame clonotypes and omits some of them. The sample holds about 97,000 clones, roughly 84% seen once. The CDR3 totals 14 residues. This specimen comes from a study of T cell responses to AZD1222 COVID-19 vaccine. The sequenced sample was peripheral blood, obtained on day 0 of AZD1222 vaccination. The chain couples TRBV12-2 to TRBJ1-1. TRBV12-2 is deemed a pseudogene. The receptor was isolated from an adult in good health. The CDR3 region is CASRTRESHTEAFF. The DNA of the CDR3 is TGTGCAAGTCGCACCAGGGAGTCCCACACTGAAGCTTTCTTT.